This entry concerns a single T cell receptor (beta chain). This sample was included in a study of blood T cell repertoires in COVID-19. Germline assignment: CDR1 GTSNPN and CDR2 SVGIG (reference sequence). V shed 0 bases and J 3 bases; nucleotides not matched to a gene: 4. The CDR3 has 15 amino acids. The data were produced by immunoSEQ multiplex PCR, yet TCRdb's version contains in-frame clones alone and is incomplete. Of about 120,000 clones in the sample, approximately 90% were seen once. This chain uses TRBV30 with TRBJ2-7; 11 positions agree with TRBD2. The clonotype comes from a woman aged 50 to 60 with acute or convalescent COVID-19. Sequenced material: peripheral blood. CDR3 DNA sequence: TGTGCCTGGAGTGTGGGACTAGCGGCGGTCTACGAGCAGTACTTC. It specifies CAWSVGLAAVYEQYF.